These 27 T cell receptor beta chains were sequenced from one sample in a study of T cells in Graves' hyperthyroidism and ophthalmopathy. Amplified regions were TCR beta CDR3 sequences from RNA transcripts. HTBI primers drove first-round RT-PCR of the TCR CDR3. TCRdb reanalysed the multiplex PCR reads using MiXCR and keeps one entry per CDR3 protein. The sample gives 400,000 to 550,000 distinct CDR3 sequences, 13% to 15% of which show up once; roughly 17% is in the top ten. The material sequenced was blood. The receptor set was obtained from a woman aged 18-29 years with Graves' hyperthyroidism.

The chain joins TRBV20-1 to TRBJ2-1; TRBD2 aligns across 7 bases. The CDR3 covers 14 residues. CDR1 DFQATT and CDR2 SNEGSKA come from the germline V gene (reference sequence). The J segment lost 9 bases and the V segment lost 1 base, leaving 9 bases of the junction unmatched. Here the CDR3 reads CSARAGRPGGEQFF. CDR3 nucleotides: TGCAGTGCTAGAGCGGGGAGACCGGGGGGTGAGCAGTTCTTC.

This clonotype was counted many times. J is TRBJ1-5 and V is TRBV11-2, with D unresolved. This CDR3 has 15 amino acids. Deletions cut 0 bases from V and 0 bases from J, with 6 bases between. Germline V gene lookup returns CDR1 SGHAT and CDR2 FQNNGV. The CDR3 sequence is CASSLEAVSNQPQHF. For the CDR3, the DNA is TGTGCCAGCAGCTTAGAGGCCGTTAGCAATCAGCCCCAGCATTTT. The full variable domain, completed using reference TRBV11-2 and TRBJ1-5, is EAGVAQSPRYKIIEKRQSVAFWCNPISGHATLYWYQQILGQGPKLLIQFQNNGVVDDSQLPKDRFSAERLKGVDSTLKIQPAKLEDSAVYLCASSLEAVSNQPQHFGDGTRLSIL.

This rearrangement joins TRBV19 to TRBJ1-1; D might be TRBD1 (6 bases). Germline V gene sequence: CDR1 LNHDA, CDR2 SQIVND (reference sequence). The CDR3 runs 14 residues. Trimming pared 8 bases from V and 8 bases from J, leaving 21 bases between. Here the CDR3 DNA reads TGTGCCAGTGCCTTCGCACAGGGCTCGGGGGAAGCTTTCTTT. Protein sequence: CASAFAQGSGEAFF.

This clonotype was detected ten times or more. The rearrangement links TRBV6-1 to TRBJ2-3; D unclear. The CDR3 has 16 amino acids. V dropped 2 bases and J dropped 1 base, with 13 bases sitting between them. Germline CDR1 MNHNS, CDR2 SASEGT. Here the CDR3 reads CASSENERTGTDTQYF. The CDR3 nucleotides read TGTGCCAGCAGTGAAAATGAGCGAACAGGCACAGATACGCAGTATTTT.

This clonotype was found many times. The rearrangement uses TRBV18 and TRBJ2-7, with D unclear. The CDR3 runs 12 residues. V shed 2 bases and J shed 6 bases, with 8 bases lying between them. Germline loops: CDR1 KGHSH, CDR2 LQKENI. As DNA, the CDR3 is TGTGCCAGCTCACCATTTACGGGCGAGCAGTACTTC. This codes for CASSPFTGEQYF.

This clonotype has only one observation. The chain is built from TRBV19 and TRBJ1-3, with a tentative D call TRBD1 (5 bases). CDR3 size: 15 residues. Trimming shortened V by 3 bases and J by 0 bases, and 9 bases separated the two germline ends. CDR1 is LNHDA and CDR2 is SQIVND in the germline V gene (reference sequence). The CDR3 sequence is CASSIDRYSGNTIYF. CDR3 in DNA: TGTGCCAGTAGTATCGACAGATACTCTGGAAACACCATATATTTT. Looking up the rest from reference TRBV19 and TRBJ1-3 gives the full variable domain: DGGITQSPKYLFRKEGQNVTLSCEQNLNHDAMYWYRQDPGQGLRLIYYSQIVNDFQKGDIAEGYSVSREKKESFPLTVTSAQKNPTAFYLCASSIDRYSGNTIYFGEGSWLTVV.

This clonotype was found many times. The rearrangement joins TRBV11-3 to TRBJ1-1, with 7 nucleotides matching TRBD1. There are 13 residues in the CDR3. Trimming cost V 4 bases and J 8 bases; bases outside gene matches: 7. Germline loops: CDR1 SGHNT, CDR2 YENEEA. In DNA form, the CDR3 reads TGTGCCAGCAGCTCGACAGGGTTGGGAGAAGCTTTCTTT. Its protein is CASSSTGLGEAFF.

The table lists this clonotype with many counts. V is TRBV11-2 and J is TRBJ1-1, with 8 bases lining up with TRBD1. V shed 4 bases, J shed 1 base, and the junction held 5 bases outside the gene matches. This CDR3 region has 15 residues. Germline CDR1 and CDR2: SGHAT and FQNNGV. The CDR3 reads CASSSPTGANTEAFF. DNA for the CDR3: TGTGCCAGCAGCTCCCCGACAGGGGCGAACACTGAAGCTTTCTTT.

The sample holds many counts of this clonotype. This rearrangement joins TRBV10-3 to TRBJ2-5; 13 bases agree with TRBD2. J gave up 0 bases and V 4 bases, and 2 bases lay outside the gene matches. The CDR3 runs 16 residues. The germline V gene encodes CDR1 ENHRY and CDR2 SYGVKD. The CDR3, as DNA: TGTGCCATCAGTGGGGGGACTAGCGGGAACCAAGAGACCCAGTACTTC. Its translation: CAISGGTSGNQETQYF.

This clonotype turned up a few times. J is TRBJ1-1 and V is TRBV25-1; weak D call: TRBD1 (5 bases). V lost 4 bases to trimming and J lost 7 bases, with 10 bases between them. The germline gives CDR1 MGHDK, CDR2 SYGVNS. The CDR3 consists of 12 residues. DNA of the CDR3: TGTGCCAGCAGTGTTCAGGGCGGTGAAGCTTTCTTT. Its translation: CASSVQGGEAFF.

This clonotype was counted many times. J is TRBJ2-1 and V is TRBV2, with 7 bases fitting TRBD2. The CDR3 runs to 14 residues. CDR1 is SNHLY and CDR2 is FYNNEI in the germline V gene. J lost 0 bases, V lost 9 bases, and 5 bases had no gene match. The CDR3 DNA sequence: TGTGCCAGTTTCGGGAGGAGCTCCTACAATGAGCAGTTCTTC. This codes for CASFGRSSYNEQFF. Together with reference TRBV2 and TRBJ2-1, the CDR3 gives the full variable domain: EPEVTQTPSHQVTQMGQEVILRCVPISNHLYFYWYRQILGQKVEFLVSFYNNEISEKSEIFDDQFSVERPDGSNFTLKIRSTKLEDSAMYFCASFGRSSYNEQFFGPGTRLTVL.

A note on this clonotype: A clone one base away is much larger, so this may be a read error. The genes are TRBV15 and TRBJ1-1; D is uncertain. The length of the CDR3 is 15 residues. V dropped 8 bases and J dropped 1 base, with 17 bases sitting between them. The germline gives CDR1 LNHNV, CDR2 YYDKDF (reference sequence). As DNA, the CDR3 is TGTGCCACCGGAACACCCCTGACGGGGAACACTGAAGCTTTCTTT. This encodes CATGTPLTGNTEAFF.

This clonotype was counted many times. The chain uses TRBV2 and TRBJ2-7; D gene unclear. Germline CDR1 is SNHLY and CDR2 is FYNNEI. The CDR3 runs 11 residues. Trimming pared 3 bases from V and 4 bases from J, leaving 4 bases between. CDR3 in amino acids: CASSDGYEQYV. CDR3 DNA sequence: TGTGCCAGCAGTGACGGTTACGAGCAGTACGTC.

This clonotype was counted a few times. One base away lies a much larger clone, so this may be a sequencing read error. The genes are TRBV3-1 and TRBJ1-1; no reliable D call. The CDR3 extends over 14 amino acids. The V gene lost 0 bases and the J gene lost 0 bases, with 5 bases spanning the gap. Looked up from germline, CDR1 is LGHDT and CDR2 is YNNKEL (reference sequence). The CDR3 spells CASSQDPLNTEAFF. CDR3 in DNA: TGTGCCAGCAGCCAAGACCCCCTGAACACTGAAGCTTTCTTT.

The table lists this clonotype with a few counts. The chain has TRBV4-1 and TRBJ1-6; possibly TRBD1 for D (6 bases). This CDR3 has 16 amino acids. CDR1 and CDR2 from the germline V gene are MGHRA and YSYEKL. With 2 bases removed from V and 5 bases from J, the gap between germline ends came to 13 bases. For the CDR3, the DNA is TGCGCCAGCAGCCAAAGCCGGCAGGGGAATAATTCACCCCTCCACTTT. Protein: CASSQSRQGNNSPLHF.

This clonotype has more than one count but fewer than ten. The chain has TRBV5-1 and TRBJ2-3; TRBD2 matches 11 bases. The CDR3 length is 17 residues. CDR1 is SGHRS, CDR2 YFSETQ, per germline. V lost 0 bases, J lost 2 bases, and 5 bases stayed unmatched. CDR3 DNA sequence: TGCGCCAGCAGCTTGGCCCCGACTAGCGGGGACACAGATACGCAGTATTTT. It specifies CASSLAPTSGDTDTQYF.

The chain recombines TRBV6-2 or TRBV6-3 with TRBJ1-4; D is possibly TRBD1 (6 bases). Trimming left V 0 bases short and J 4 bases short, with 9 bases between. This CDR3 is 15 amino acids long. Germline CDR1 and CDR2: MNHEY and SVGEGT. The DNA of the CDR3 is TGTGCCAGCAGTTACTCGACAGGCGGTAATGAAAAACTGTTTTTT. Its protein product is CASSYSTGGNEKLFF.

Ten or more counts support this clonotype. The rearrangement joins TRBV20-1 to TRBJ1-1, with TRBD1 matching 8 bases. Losses at the gene ends were 6 bases for V and 5 bases for J; bases not matched to a gene: 11. Germline assignment: CDR1 DFQATT and CDR2 SNEGSKA (reference sequence). CDR3 length: 14 amino acids. CDR3 sequence (DNA): TGCAGTGCCCCCACCGGACAGGGCAGGACTGAAGCTTTCTTT. It codes for CSAPTGQGRTEAFF.

The V and J genes are TRBV27 and TRBJ1-1, with D unresolved. V dropped 5 bases and J dropped 1 base, with 11 bases sitting between them. The CDR3 runs to 14 residues. The germline gives CDR1 MNHEY, CDR2 SMNVEV (reference sequence). DNA for the CDR3: TGTGCCAGCAGTCCTGGGTTAGGGAACACTGAAGCTTTCTTT. It codes for CASSPGLGNTEAFF.

This clonotype was observed many times. The V gene is TRBV30, the J gene TRBJ2-3; 10 nucleotides agree with TRBD2. Germline V gene lookup returns CDR1 GTSNPN and CDR2 SVGIG (reference sequence). With 4 bases clipped from V and 4 bases from J, the junction kept 5 bases outside the gene matches. The CDR3 totals 14 residues. The CDR3 protein is CAWTSGSNADTQYF. The DNA of the CDR3 is TGTGCCTGGACTAGCGGGAGTAACGCAGATACGCAGTATTTT.

The chain employs TRBV24-1 and TRBJ2-3; 10 bases are shared with TRBD2. Germline-derived CDR1 and CDR2 are KGHDR and SFDVKD. The CDR3 totals 15 residues. J gave up 2 bases and V 6 bases, and 4 bases lay outside the gene matches. CDR3 in amino acids: CATSKLAGSTDTQYF. The CDR3 region has the DNA TGTGCCACCAGTAAACTAGCGGGGTCCACAGATACGCAGTATTTT.

This clonotype was counted many times. The CDR3, as DNA: TGTGCCTGGAGTGATGGGGGGGGTAGCTACGAGCAGTACTTC. It encodes CAWSDGGGSYEQYF. The rearrangement uses TRBV30 and TRBJ2-7; 7 bases are a match to TRBD2. CDR1 and CDR2 from the germline V gene are GTSNPN and SVGIG (reference sequence). The CDR3 covers 14 residues. With V trimmed by 1 base and J by 3 bases, 6 bases remained unmatched.

This clonotype was seen many times. The rearrangement joins TRBV15 to TRBJ2-1, with 7 bases identical to TRBD2. The CDR3 runs 16 residues. CDR1 is LNHNV, CDR2 YYDKDF, per germline (reference sequence). V lost 3 bases, J lost 4 bases, and 9 bases stayed unmatched. This CDR3 reads CATSSFSGREYNEQFF. The CDR3 bases are TGTGCCACCAGCAGCTTTTCTGGGAGGGAGTACAATGAGCAGTTCTTC.

This clonotype was recorded at least ten times. The J gene is TRBJ2-7, the V gene TRBV11-2, with TRBD2 identical over 12 bases. Per germline, CDR1 SGHAT and CDR2 FQNNGV. V shed 3 bases and J 5 bases; nucleotides not matched to a gene: 8. CDR3 length: 16 amino acids. Written as DNA, the CDR3 is TGTGCCAGCAGCTTTGGGACTAGCGGGCTCAGGGACGAGCAGTACTTC. This sequence encodes CASSFGTSGLRDEQYF.

The sample holds a few counts of this clonotype. The gene calls are TRBV28 and TRBJ2-2, with 10 nucleotides matching TRBD2. The trim removed 4 bases at V and 3 bases at J, leaving 11 bases unmatched. Germline V gene sequence: CDR1 MDHEN, CDR2 SYDVKM. The CDR3 is 18 residues long. The CDR3 region has the DNA TGTGCCAGCAGTTCAAACCCGACTAGCGGGCCGTACACCGGGGAGCTGTTTTTT. This translates into CASSSNPTSGPYTGELFF.

This clonotype was counted many times. This rearrangement joins TRBV7-9 to TRBJ2-5, with 9 positions matching TRBD1. The V gene end was trimmed by 5 bases and the J gene end by 5 bases; junction bases not matched to a gene: 12. Germline V lookup: CDR1 SEHNR, CDR2 FQNEAQ (reference sequence). The CDR3 contains 16 residues. The CDR3 nucleotides are TGTGCCAGCAGCGGCCTAGGACAGGGGAGGATGGAGACCCAGTACTTC. Translation: CASSGLGQGRMETQYF.

The V gene is TRBV30, the J gene TRBJ2-6; D ambiguous. The V gene's germline CDR1 is GTSNPN and CDR2 SVGIG (reference sequence). The CDR3 contains 15 residues. The ends were cut back, 4 bases at V and 2 bases at J, with 12 bases in the middle. CDR3 residues: CAWTVRATGANVLTF. The CDR3 DNA sequence: TGTGCCTGGACCGTTAGGGCCACTGGGGCCAACGTCCTGACTTTC.